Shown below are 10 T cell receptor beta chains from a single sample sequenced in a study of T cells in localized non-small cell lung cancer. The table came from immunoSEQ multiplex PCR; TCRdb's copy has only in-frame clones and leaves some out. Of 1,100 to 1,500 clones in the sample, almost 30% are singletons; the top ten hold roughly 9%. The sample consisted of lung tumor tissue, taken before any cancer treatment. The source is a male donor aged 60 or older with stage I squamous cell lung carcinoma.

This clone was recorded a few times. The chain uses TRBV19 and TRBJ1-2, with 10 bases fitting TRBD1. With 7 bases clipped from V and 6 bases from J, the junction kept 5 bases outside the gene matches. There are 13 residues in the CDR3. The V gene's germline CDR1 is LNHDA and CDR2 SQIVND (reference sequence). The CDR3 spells CASTATGGDGYTF. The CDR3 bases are TGTGCCAGTACCGCGACAGGGGGCGATGGCTACACCTTC.

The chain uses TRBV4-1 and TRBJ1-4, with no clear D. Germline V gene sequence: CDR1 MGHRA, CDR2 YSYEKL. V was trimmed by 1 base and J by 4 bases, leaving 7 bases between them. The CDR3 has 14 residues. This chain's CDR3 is CASSQALINEKLFF. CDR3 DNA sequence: TGCGCCAGCAGCCAAGCACTGATTAATGAAAAACTGTTTTTT.

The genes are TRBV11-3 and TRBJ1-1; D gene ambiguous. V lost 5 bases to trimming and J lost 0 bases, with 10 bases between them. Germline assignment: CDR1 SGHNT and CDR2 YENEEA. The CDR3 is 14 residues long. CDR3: CASSPRLMNTEAFF. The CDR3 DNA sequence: TGTGCCAGCAGCCCTAGGCTGATGAACACTGAAGCTTTCTTT.

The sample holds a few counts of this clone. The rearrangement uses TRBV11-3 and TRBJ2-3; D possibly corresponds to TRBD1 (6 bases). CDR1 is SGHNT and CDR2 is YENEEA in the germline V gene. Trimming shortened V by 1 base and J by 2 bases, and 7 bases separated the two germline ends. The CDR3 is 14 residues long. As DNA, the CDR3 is TGTGCCAGCAGCTTAGGGACAGACACAGATACGCAGTATTTT. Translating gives CASSLGTDTDTQYF. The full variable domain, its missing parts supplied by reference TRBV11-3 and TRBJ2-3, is EAGVVQSPRYKIIEKKQPVAFWCNPISGHNTLYWYLQNLGQGPELLIRYENEEAVDDSQLPKDRFSAERLKGVDSTLKIQPAELGDSAVYLCASSLGTDTDTQYFGPGTRLTVL.

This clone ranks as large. The CDR3 sequence is CASSPTATNTEAFF. For the CDR3, the DNA is TGTGCCAGCAGTCCGACAGCGACGAACACTGAAGCTTTCTTT. The rearrangement joins TRBV6-8 to TRBJ1-1; a possible D gene is TRBD1 (5 bases). The germline CDR1 and CDR2 sequences are MNHGY and SAAAGT. Trimming removed 5 bases from V and 1 base from J, with 11 bases in between. CDR3 size: 14 residues.

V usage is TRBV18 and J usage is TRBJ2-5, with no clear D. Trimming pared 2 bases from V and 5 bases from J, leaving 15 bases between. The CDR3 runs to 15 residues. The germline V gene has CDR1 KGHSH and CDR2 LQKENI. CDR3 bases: TGTGCCAGCTCACCAAGCGCGTGGGCCCCTGAGACCCAGTACTTC. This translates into CASSPSAWAPETQYF.

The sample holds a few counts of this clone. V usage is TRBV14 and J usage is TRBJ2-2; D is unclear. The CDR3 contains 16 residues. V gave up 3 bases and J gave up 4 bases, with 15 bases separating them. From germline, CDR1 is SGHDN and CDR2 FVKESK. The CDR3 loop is CASSHRPLPGTGELFF. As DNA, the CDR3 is TGTGCCAGCAGCCACCGCCCCCTTCCGGGCACCGGGGAGCTGTTTTTT.

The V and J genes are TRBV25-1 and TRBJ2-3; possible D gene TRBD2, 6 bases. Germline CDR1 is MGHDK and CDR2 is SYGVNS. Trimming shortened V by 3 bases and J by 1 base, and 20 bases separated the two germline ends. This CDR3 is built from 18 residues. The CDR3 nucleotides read TGTGCCAGCAGTGAGTGGCCTGGGGCCGGGACTGGCACAGATACGCAGTATTTT. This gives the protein CASSEWPGAGTGTDTQYF.

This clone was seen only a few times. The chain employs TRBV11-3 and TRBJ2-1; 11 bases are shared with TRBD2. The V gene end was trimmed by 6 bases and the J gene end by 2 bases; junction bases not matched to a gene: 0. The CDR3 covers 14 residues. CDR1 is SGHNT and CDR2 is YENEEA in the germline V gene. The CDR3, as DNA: TGTGCCAGCAGGACTAGCGGGACCTACAATGAGCAGTTCTTC. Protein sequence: CASRTSGTYNEQFF.

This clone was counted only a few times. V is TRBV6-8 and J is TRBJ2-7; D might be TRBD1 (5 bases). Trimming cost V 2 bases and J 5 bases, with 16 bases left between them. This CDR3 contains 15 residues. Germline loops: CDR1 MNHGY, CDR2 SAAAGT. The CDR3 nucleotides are TGTGCCAGCAGTTACGGGGAAATGGGGCTGAACGAGCAGTACTTC. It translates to CASSYGEMGLNEQYF.